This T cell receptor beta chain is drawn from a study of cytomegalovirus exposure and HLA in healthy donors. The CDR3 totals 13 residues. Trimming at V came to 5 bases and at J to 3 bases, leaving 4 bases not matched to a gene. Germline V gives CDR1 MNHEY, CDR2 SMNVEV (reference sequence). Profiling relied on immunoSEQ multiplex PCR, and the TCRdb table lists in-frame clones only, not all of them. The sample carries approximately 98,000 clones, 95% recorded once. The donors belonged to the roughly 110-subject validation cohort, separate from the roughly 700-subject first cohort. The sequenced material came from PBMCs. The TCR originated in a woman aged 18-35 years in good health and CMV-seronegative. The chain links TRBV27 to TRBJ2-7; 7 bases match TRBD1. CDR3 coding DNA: TGTGCCAGCAGTCCGGGACAGAGCTACGAGCAGTACTTC. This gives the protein CASSPGQSYEQYF.